This T cell receptor beta chain is drawn from a study of control samples from healthy donors and cancer patients. Repertoires were generated with immunoSEQ multiplex PCR, while TCRdb's copy carries only in-frame clones and drops some. This table holds some 100,000 clones, roughly 88% found once. V lost 8 bases and J 4 bases, leaving 5 bases between the germline ends. Germline V gives CDR1 MDHEN, CDR2 SYDVKM. This CDR3 is 10 amino acids long. The rearrangement links TRBV28 to TRBJ1-1, with no clear D. Sequenced input: blood. This TCR came from a man younger than 45 in good health. The CDR3 loop is CASRSTEAFF. The CDR3, as DNA: TGTGCCAGCCGGAGCACTGAAGCTTTCTTT.